This T cell receptor beta chain was found in a study of OX40 agonist ivuxolimab in advanced cancers. Background for the entire study: The costimulatory receptor OX40 (CD134) was targeted by ivuxolimab, a fully human IgG2 agonistic monoclonal antibody. Intravenous ivuxolimab was administered to patients every 2 weeks at six dose levels: 0.01, 0.1, 0.3, 1.5, 3 and 10 mg/kg. Peripheral TCRbeta sequencing aimed to test whether ivuxolimab altered TCR sequence diversity and caused clonal T-cell expansion. Among the approximately 50 dose-escalation patients, around 19 had hepatocellular carcinoma, about 15 melanoma, 9 renal cell carcinoma and 9 head and neck cancer. The paper reports the monotherapy dose-escalation portion (N of about 47 patients) of the phase I ivuxolimab trial. In the dose-escalation cohort, roughly 80% of patients were male, and the mean age was approximately 60 years, with a range of 23 to 79. Prior anti-PD-1, anti-PD-L1 or anti-CTLA-4 therapy was permitted, and checkpoint inhibitors had been received by approximately 39% of dose-escalation patients. Three dose-escalation patients achieved partial responses, one with hepatocellular carcinoma and two with cutaneous melanoma. Results and caveats for the whole study, not just this receptor: On average, CD8+ T cells showed more expanded clones than CD4+ T cells after ivuxolimab. Clonal expansion of both CD4+ and CD8+ blood T cells was observed from baseline to week 6 at doses 0.1 to 3.0 mg/kg. In the 0.1-3.0 mg/kg groups, partial responders were among the patients with the lowest normalized peripheral clonal expansion, particularly in CD8+ T cells. Low levels of normalized T-cell clonal expansion were also seen in some patients who did not respond. The antigen specificity of the clonally expanded peripheral T cells was not determined.

For this clone: What antigen it recognizes has not been identified. One base away there is no much larger clone; base qualities are not given.

From the germline V gene (reference sequence), CDR1 is LNHNV and CDR2 is YYDKDF. V and J are truncated by 11 bases and 1 base respectively, leaving an intervening sequence of 22 bases. The CDR3, cysteine through phenylalanine, is 16 amino acids long. The sequence is cut down to CDR3 DNA, 48 bases in frame from base 1. Genomic DNA was isolated from the sorted cells so that the TCRbeta CDR3 region could be sequenced. TCRbeta CDR3 regions were sequenced using the immunoSEQ Assay. TCRdb carries this immuneACCESS record with in-frame sequences only. Its versions omit some clonotypes, under half of them owing to an unresolved V gene in the studies checked, with the rest unexplained. The sample table holds 90,000 to 120,000 clones, of which 90% were seen once. Over 0.3% of the sample is taken by the ten largest. The trial excluded patients who had a history of autoimmune disease or who were on systemic immunosuppression. Peripheral blood for TCR sequencing was collected from all dose cohorts at baseline, on cycle 4 day 1, and on cycle 7 day 1. Samples came from an open-label, multicenter, first-in-human phase I dose-escalation trial of ivuxolimab. Adults with locally advanced or metastatic melanoma, renal cell carcinoma, hepatocellular carcinoma or head and neck squamous cell carcinoma were enrolled in the trial. Before TCR sequencing, CD4+ T cells and CD8+ T cells were sorted from peripheral blood as separate populations.

The sequencing here drew on CD4+ or CD8+ T cells sorted from blood, taken in a trial of the OX40 agonist ivuxolimab. The rearrangement combines TRBV15 with TRBJ2-3; a tentative D match to TRBD2 spans 6 bases. This sequence originates from an adult with an advanced solid tumor such as melanoma, head and neck, liver or kidney cancer. The nucleotide sequence reads as follows: TGTGCCGCTTCTACGGCGGGAAAGGTGGGCACAGATACGCAGTATTTT. This encodes CAASTAGKVGTDTQYF.